The 8 T cell receptor beta chains in this list originate from one sample, sequenced in a study of blood T cell repertoires in COVID-19. Libraries were prepared by immunoSEQ multiplex PCR; TCRdb keeps only in-frame clonotypes and omits some of them. The sample lists some 160,000 clones; just under 80% were seen once. The sample comprised peripheral blood. The receptors stem from a woman aged 80 or over with acute or convalescent COVID-19.

The genes are TRBV30 and TRBJ1-5; TRBD1 is a possible D gene (6 bases). Germline CDR1 reads GTSNPN; CDR2 reads SVGIG (reference sequence). V lost 2 bases, J lost 5 bases, and 7 bases lay in between. The length of the CDR3 is 12 residues. In nucleotides, the CDR3 is TGTGCCTGGAGTACAGGGCATCAGCCCCAGCATTTT. The encoded protein is CAWSTGHQPQHF.

This clone was seen once. V usage is TRBV2 and J usage is TRBJ2-7; D may be TRBD1 (7 bases). The CDR3 covers 12 residues. The V and J ends lost 4 bases and 7 bases respectively, with 11 bases between them. Germline V CDR1 and CDR2: SNHLY, FYNNEI. CDR3 protein: CASSVTGTEQYF. DNA of the CDR3: TGTGCCAGCAGTGTGACAGGGACTGAGCAGTACTTC. The full variable domain, with the rest looked up from reference TRBV2 and TRBJ2-7, is EPEVTQTPSHQVTQMGQEVILRCVPISNHLYFYWYRQILGQKVEFLVSFYNNEISEKSEIFDDQFSVERPDGSNFTLKIRSTKLEDSAMYFCASSVTGTEQYFGPGTRLTVT.

The chain has TRBV3-1 (or the pseudogene TRBV3-2) and TRBJ1-5; tentatively, D is TRBD1 (5 bases). V gave up 2 bases and J gave up 10 bases, with 15 bases separating them. Looked up from germline, CDR1 is LGHDT and CDR2 is YNNKEL (reference sequence). CDR3 size: 14 residues. Here the CDR3 reads CASSQFTGGGPQHF. In DNA, the CDR3 is TGTGCCAGCAGCCAATTCACAGGCGGCGGCCCCCAGCATTTT.

This clone was recorded a few times. V is TRBV2 and J is TRBJ1-5; the D gene is possibly TRBD1 (6 bases). From germline, CDR1 is SNHLY and CDR2 FYNNEI. The CDR3 spans 15 residues. The ends were cut back, 8 bases at V and 0 bases at J, with 14 bases in the middle. CDR3 region: CASVDSQDSNQPQHF. The CDR3 DNA reads TGTGCCAGCGTGGACAGTCAGGATAGCAATCAGCCCCAGCATTTT. The full variable domain, rest sourced from reference TRBV2 and TRBJ1-5, is EPEVTQTPSHQVTQMGQEVILRCVPISNHLYFYWYRQILGQKVEFLVSFYNNEISEKSEIFDDQFSVERPDGSNFTLKIRSTKLEDSAMYFCASVDSQDSNQPQHFGDGTRLSIL.

This rearrangement joins TRBV29-1 to TRBJ1-1; D remains unclear. Germline V CDR1 and CDR2: SQVTM, ANQGSEA. The germline V and J ends were trimmed by 4 bases and 0 bases, with 12 bases remaining between them. This CDR3 contains 14 residues. The CDR3 loop reads CSVAPHIMNTEAFF. CDR3 coding DNA: TGCAGCGTTGCTCCACACATCATGAACACTGAAGCTTTCTTT.

The chain combines TRBV20-1 with TRBJ2-3; maybe TRBD2 (6 bases). Germline V lookup: CDR1 DFQATT, CDR2 SNEGSKA (reference sequence). Trimming took 6 bases from V and 13 from J, leaving 17 bases between them. The CDR3 sequence is 11 residues long. The CDR3 DNA follows: TGCAGTGCCCAAACGGGGGACTTGAAGTATTTT. It translates to CSAQTGDLKYF.

The rearrangement links TRBV3-1 (or the pseudogene TRBV3-2) to TRBJ2-3; D is possibly TRBD1 (6 bases). Trimming left V 0 bases short and J 6 bases short, with 10 bases between. The CDR3 covers 14 residues. CDR1 is LGHDT, CDR2 YNNKEL, per germline (reference sequence). CDR3 in amino acids: CASSQEGGSDTQYF. CDR3 DNA sequence: TGTGCCAGCAGCCAAGAAGGGGGATCGGATACGCAGTATTTT.

The chain combines TRBV19 with TRBJ1-6; weak D call: TRBD1 (5 bases). The CDR3 runs 14 residues. V gave up 8 bases and J gave up 8 bases, with 16 bases separating them. Germline CDR1 is LNHDA and CDR2 is SQIVND (reference sequence). CDR3 residues: CASRQRGGDSPLHF. DNA of the CDR3: TGTGCCAGTCGACAGCGGGGGGGTGATTCACCCCTCCACTTT.